This T cell receptor (beta chain) came from a study of CD8 T cells in ankylosing spondylitis. This clonotype has more than one count but fewer than ten. Its target is not known. Germline CDR1 is MNHEY and CDR2 is SMNVEV (reference sequence). CDR3 size: 13 residues. Trimming removed 3 bases from V and 7 bases from J, with 7 bases in between. Study-wide results and caveats: Disease-linked clones bore a CD8+ phenotype, appearing relatively rarely in peripheral blood. A TCR beta motif made of fewer than 10 highly homologous variants seemed typical of ankylosing spondylitis blood.

Molecular-barcoded quantitative 5'-RACE produced these TCR beta libraries. TCRdb re-analysed the 5' RACE reads in MiXCR, keeping a single row per CDR3 protein. This table holds under 150,000 distinct CDR3 sequences, approximately 9.9% found once. The chain links TRBV27 to TRBJ1-6; no firm D call. The sequence came from a male donor with ankylosing spondylitis or in good health (not recorded which). The sequenced sample was blood, either unsorted or a sorted T cell fraction (not recorded which). The CDR3 protein is CASSLSFNSPLHF. The CDR3 DNA reads as TGTGCCAGCAGTTTGTCTTTCAATTCACCCCTCCACTTT.